There are many counts of the clone carrying this T cell receptor beta chain. Its matching antigen is unknown. This entry is derived from a study of T cells in Graves' hyperthyroidism and ophthalmopathy. Per the germline V gene, CDR1 is SNHLY and CDR2 is FYNNEI. Trimming cost V 7 bases and J 0 bases, with 14 bases left between them. The CDR3 sequence is 15 residues long. With duration under 3 months, ophthalmopathy was active: Clinical Activity Score at least 3, NOSPECS at least 4. Study results and limitations: For ophthalmopathy, model prediction preceded onset by a median approximately 6 months.

Template material for amplifying TCR beta CDR3 regions consisted of RNA transcripts. Primed by the HTBI set, a first-round RT-PCR was run on the TCR CDR3. TCRdb re-called the multiplex PCR reads through MiXCR, storing one row per CDR3 protein. The table includes around 360,000 distinct CDR3 sequences, roughly 15% detected once. This TCR was recovered from a woman between 55 and 75 years old with Graves' ophthalmopathy. This rearrangement joins TRBV2 to TRBJ2-3; D unresolved. The sample comprised blood. The CDR3 region is CASIDTVPSTDTQYF. The DNA of the CDR3 is TGTGCCAGCATTGACACAGTGCCTAGCACAGATACGCAGTATTTT. The full variable domain, with the rest looked up from reference TRBV2 and TRBJ2-3, is EPEVTQTPSHQVTQMGQEVILRCVPISNHLYFYWYRQILGQKVEFLVSFYNNEISEKSEIFDDQFSVERPDGSNFTLKIRSTKLEDSAMYFCASIDTVPSTDTQYFGPGTRLTVL.